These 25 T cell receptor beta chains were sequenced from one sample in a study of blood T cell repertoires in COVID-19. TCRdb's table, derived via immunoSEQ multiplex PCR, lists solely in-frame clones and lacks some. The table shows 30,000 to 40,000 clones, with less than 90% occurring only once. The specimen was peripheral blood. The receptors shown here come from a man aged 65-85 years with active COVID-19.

CDR3 DNA: TGTGCCAGCAAAAACCAGGGGGCGAGCACTGAAGCTTTCTTT. This codes for CASKNQGASTEAFF. The J gene is TRBJ1-1, the V gene TRBV6-5; 8 nucleotides line up with TRBD1. The CDR3 contains 14 residues. V was clipped by 7 bases and J by 4 bases; unmatched bases: 8. Germline V lookup: CDR1 MNHEY, CDR2 SVGAGI.

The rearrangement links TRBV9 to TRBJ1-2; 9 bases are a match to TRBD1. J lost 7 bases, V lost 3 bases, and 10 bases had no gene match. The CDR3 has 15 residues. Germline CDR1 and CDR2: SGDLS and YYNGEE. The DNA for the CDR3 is TGTGCCAGCAGCGCCCTGACAGGGGGGGCGGGTGGCTACACCTTC. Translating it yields CASSALTGGAGGYTF. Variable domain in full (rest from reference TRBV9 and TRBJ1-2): DSGVTQTPKHLITATGQRVTLRCSPRSGDLSVYWYQQSLDQGLQFLIQYYNGEERAKGNILERFSAQQFPDLHSELNLSSLELGDSALYFCASSALTGGAGGYTFGSGTRLTVV.

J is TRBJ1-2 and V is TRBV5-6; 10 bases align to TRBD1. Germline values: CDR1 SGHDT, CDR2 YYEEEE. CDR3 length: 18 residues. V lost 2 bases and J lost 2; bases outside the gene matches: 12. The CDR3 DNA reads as TGTGCCAGCAGCTTCAATTACCCCGACAGGGGGCGCAACTATGGCTACACCTTC. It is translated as CASSFNYPDRGRNYGYTF.

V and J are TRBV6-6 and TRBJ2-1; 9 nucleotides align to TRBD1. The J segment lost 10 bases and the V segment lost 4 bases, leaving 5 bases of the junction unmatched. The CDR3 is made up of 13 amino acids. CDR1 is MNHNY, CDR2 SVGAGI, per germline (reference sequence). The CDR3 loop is CASSSVGQGEQFF. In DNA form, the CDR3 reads TGTGCCAGCAGTTCCGTGGGACAGGGAGAGCAGTTCTTC.

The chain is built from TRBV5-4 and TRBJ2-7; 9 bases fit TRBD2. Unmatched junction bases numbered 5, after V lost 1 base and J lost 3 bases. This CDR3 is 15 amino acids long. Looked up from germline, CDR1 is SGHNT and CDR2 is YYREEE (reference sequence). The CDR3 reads CASSLIHSGSYEQYF. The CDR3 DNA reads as TGTGCCAGCAGCTTGATACATAGCGGGAGCTACGAGCAGTACTTC.

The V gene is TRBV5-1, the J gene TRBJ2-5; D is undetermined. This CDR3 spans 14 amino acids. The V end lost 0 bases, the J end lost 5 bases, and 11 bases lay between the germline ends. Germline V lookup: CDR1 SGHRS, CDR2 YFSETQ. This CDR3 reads CASSLDWSEETQYF. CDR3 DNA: TGCGCCAGCAGCTTGGATTGGTCCGAGGAGACCCAGTACTTC.

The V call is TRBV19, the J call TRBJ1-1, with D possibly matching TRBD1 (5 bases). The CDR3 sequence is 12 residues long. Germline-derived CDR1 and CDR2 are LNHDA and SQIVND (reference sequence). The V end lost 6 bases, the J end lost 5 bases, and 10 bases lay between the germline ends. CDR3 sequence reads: CASSPGGTEAFF. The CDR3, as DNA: TGTGCCAGTAGCCCCGGGGGGACTGAAGCTTTCTTT.

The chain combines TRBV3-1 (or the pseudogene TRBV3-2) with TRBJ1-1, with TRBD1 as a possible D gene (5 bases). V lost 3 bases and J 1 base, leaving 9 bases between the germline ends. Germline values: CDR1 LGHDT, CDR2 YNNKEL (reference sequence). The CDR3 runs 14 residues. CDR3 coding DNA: TGTGCCAGCAGCCATAGACAGTCGAACACTGAAGCTTTCTTT. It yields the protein CASSHRQSNTEAFF.

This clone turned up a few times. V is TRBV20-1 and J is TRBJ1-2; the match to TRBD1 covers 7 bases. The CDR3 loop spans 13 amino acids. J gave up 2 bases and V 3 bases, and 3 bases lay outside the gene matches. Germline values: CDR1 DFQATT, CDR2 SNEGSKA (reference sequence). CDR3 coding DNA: TGCAGTGCTAGTCAACAGGGGAACTATGGCTACACCTTC. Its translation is CSASQQGNYGYTF.

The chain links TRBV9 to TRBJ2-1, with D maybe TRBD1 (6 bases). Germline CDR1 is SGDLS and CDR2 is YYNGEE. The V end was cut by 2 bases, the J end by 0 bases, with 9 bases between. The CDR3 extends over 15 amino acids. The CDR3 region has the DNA TGTGCCAGCAGCGTCCGGGACAACTCCTACAATGAGCAGTTCTTC. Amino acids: CASSVRDNSYNEQFF.

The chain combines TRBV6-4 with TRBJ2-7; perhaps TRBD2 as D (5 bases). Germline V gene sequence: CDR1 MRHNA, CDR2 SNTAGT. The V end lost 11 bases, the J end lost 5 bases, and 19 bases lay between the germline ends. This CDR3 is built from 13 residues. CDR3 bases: TGTGCCGGGCGCGGGTCCAGCTTCGACGAGCAGTACTTC. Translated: CAGRGSSFDEQYF.

The CDR3 here is CASSEGSWRGEQYF. As DNA, the CDR3 is TGTGCCAGCAGTGAAGGTAGCTGGCGAGGCGAGCAGTACTTC. This sequence joins TRBV6-1 and TRBJ2-7, with D unclear. This CDR3 has 14 amino acids. In germline, CDR1 is MNHNS, CDR2 SASEGT. V dropped 1 base and J dropped 6 bases, with 13 bases sitting between them.

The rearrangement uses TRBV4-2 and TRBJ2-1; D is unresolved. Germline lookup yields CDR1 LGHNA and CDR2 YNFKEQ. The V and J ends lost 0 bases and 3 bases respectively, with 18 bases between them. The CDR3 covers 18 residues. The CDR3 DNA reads TGTGCCAGCAGCCAAGATGATAATAAGAGTTTCGGCTACAATGAGCAGTTCTTC. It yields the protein CASSQDDNKSFGYNEQFF.

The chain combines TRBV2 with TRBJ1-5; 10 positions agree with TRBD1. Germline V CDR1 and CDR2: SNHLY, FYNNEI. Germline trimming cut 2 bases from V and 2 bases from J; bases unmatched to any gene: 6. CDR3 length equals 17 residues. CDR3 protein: CASSETTGGRGNQPQHF. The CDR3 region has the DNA TGTGCCAGCAGTGAAACGACAGGGGGCAGGGGCAATCAGCCCCAGCATTTT.

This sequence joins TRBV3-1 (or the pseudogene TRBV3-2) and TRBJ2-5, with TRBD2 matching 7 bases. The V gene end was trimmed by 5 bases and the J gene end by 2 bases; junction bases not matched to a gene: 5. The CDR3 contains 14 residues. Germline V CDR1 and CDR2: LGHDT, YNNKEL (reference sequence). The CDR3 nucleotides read TGTGCCAGCAGCGTTAGCGGGTGGCAAGAGACCCAGTACTTC. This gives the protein CASSVSGWQETQYF.

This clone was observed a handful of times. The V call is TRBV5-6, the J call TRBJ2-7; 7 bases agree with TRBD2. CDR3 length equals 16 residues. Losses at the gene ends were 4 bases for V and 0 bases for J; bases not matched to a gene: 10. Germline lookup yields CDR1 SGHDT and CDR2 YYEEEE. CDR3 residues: CASSQLSGAISYEQYF. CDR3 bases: TGTGCCAGCAGCCAACTAAGCGGGGCCATCTCCTACGAGCAGTACTTC.

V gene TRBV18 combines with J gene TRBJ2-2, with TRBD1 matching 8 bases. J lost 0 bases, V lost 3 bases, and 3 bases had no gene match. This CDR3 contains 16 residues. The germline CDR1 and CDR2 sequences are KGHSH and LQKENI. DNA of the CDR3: TGTGCCAGCTCACCCGGGACAGGCGCGAACACCGGGGAGCTGTTTTTT. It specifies CASSPGTGANTGELFF.

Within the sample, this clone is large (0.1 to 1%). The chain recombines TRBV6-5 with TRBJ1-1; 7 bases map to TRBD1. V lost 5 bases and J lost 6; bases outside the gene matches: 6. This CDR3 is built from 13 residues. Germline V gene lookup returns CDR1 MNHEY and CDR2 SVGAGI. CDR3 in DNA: TGTGCCAGCAGTCTCCGACAGGGCCCTGAAGCTTTCTTT. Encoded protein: CASSLRQGPEAFF.

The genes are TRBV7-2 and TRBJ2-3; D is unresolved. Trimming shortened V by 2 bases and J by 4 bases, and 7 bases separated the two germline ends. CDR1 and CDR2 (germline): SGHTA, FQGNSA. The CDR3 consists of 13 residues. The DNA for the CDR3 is TGTGCCAGCAGCTTAAATCCCGCAGATACGCAGTATTTT. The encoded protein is CASSLNPADTQYF.

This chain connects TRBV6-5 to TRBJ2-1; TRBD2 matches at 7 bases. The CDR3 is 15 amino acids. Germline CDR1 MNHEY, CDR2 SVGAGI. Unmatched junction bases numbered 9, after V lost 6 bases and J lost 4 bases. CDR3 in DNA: TGTGCCAGCAGATACCGGGAGGCTGGGTACAATGAGCAGTTCTTC. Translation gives CASRYREAGYNEQFF.

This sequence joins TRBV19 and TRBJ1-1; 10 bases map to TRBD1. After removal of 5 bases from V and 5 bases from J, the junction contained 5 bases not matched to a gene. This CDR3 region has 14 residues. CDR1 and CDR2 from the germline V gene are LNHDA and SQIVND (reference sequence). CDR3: CASSARDRGTEAFF. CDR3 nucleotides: TGTGCCAGTAGTGCCCGGGACAGGGGAACTGAAGCTTTCTTT.

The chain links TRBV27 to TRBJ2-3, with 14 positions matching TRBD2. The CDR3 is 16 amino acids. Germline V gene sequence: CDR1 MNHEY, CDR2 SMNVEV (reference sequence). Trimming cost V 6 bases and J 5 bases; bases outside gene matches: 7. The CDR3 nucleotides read TGTGCCAGCAGCTTTGGACTAGCGGGAGGAGGAGATACGCAGTATTTT. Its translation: CASSFGLAGGGDTQYF.

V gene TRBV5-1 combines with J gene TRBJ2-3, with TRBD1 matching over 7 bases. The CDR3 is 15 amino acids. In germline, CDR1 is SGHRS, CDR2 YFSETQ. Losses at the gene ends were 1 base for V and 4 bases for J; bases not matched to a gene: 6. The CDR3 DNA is TGCGCCAGCAGCTTGACAGGGGATCGGTCAGATACGCAGTATTTT. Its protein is CASSLTGDRSDTQYF.

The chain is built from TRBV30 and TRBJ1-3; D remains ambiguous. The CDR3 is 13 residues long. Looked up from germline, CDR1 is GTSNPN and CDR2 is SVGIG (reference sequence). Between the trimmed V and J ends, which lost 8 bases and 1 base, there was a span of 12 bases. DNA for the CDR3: TGTGCCGCCCTCCGGGAGTCTGGAAACACCATATATTTT. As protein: CAALRESGNTIYF. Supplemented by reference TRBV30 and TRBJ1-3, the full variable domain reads SQTIHQWPATLVQPVGSPLSLECTVEGTSNPNLYWYRQAAGRGLQLLFYSVGIGQISSEVPQNLSASRPQDRQFILSSKKLLLSDSGFYLCAALRESGNTIYFGEGSWLTVV.

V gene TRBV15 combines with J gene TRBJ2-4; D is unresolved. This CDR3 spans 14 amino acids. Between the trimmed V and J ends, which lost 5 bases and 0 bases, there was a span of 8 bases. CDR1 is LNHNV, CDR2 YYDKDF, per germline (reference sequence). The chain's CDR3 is CATSLGLAKNIQYF. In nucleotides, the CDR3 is TGTGCCACCAGCCTTGGGCTAGCCAAAAACATTCAGTACTTC.